Below are 2 T cell receptor beta chains sequenced from a single sample in a study of cytomegalovirus exposure and HLA in healthy donors. Assay: immunoSEQ multiplex PCR; the TCRdb copy retains only in-frame clones and omits some. The sample yields approximately 160,000 clones, 75% to 95% seen once. The sequencing input was PBMCs. All receptors come from a young woman in good health and CMV-seropositive.

This clone was picked up one time. CDR3 coding DNA: TGTGCCAGCAGCACTGGACAGGGATCCCACAATGAGCAGTTCTTC. Translation gives CASSTGQGSHNEQFF. The genes are TRBV2 and TRBJ2-1; 8 bases line up with TRBD1. This CDR3 has 15 residues. J lost 5 bases, V lost 6 bases, and 9 bases had no gene match. Germline CDR1 reads SNHLY; CDR2 reads FYNNEI. The full variable domain, with the rest looked up from reference TRBV2 and TRBJ2-1, is EPEVTQTPSHQVTQMGQEVILRCVPISNHLYFYWYRQILGQKVEFLVSFYNNEISEKSEIFDDQFSVERPDGSNFTLKIRSTKLEDSAMYFCASSTGQGSHNEQFFGPGTRLTVL.

J is TRBJ2-5 and V is TRBV15; a possible D gene is TRBD2 (7 bases). The CDR3 is made up of 14 amino acids. Trimming took 8 bases from V and 5 from J, leaving 18 bases between them. The germline V gene encodes CDR1 LNHNV and CDR2 YYDKDF (reference sequence). Written as DNA, the CDR3 is TGTGCCACCCAGAGGGGGGGCAGTTTGGAGACCCAGTACTTC. This codes for CATQRGGSLETQYF.